Given below is one T cell receptor (beta chain) in context. Its antigen is still unknown. This sample was taken from a study of beta chain features in type 1 diabetes. Study-wide points: Across patients, naive, central memory and Treg TCRB repertoires exhibited apparently greater similarity than was observed across healthy donors.

The investigators reverse transcribed all of the isolated RNA, so they sequenced expressed TCRB transcripts. There were 3.5 million to 4.5 million reads on average in the naive, central memory and regulatory T cell samples. Data came from immunoSEQ multiplex PCR; TCRdb stores just in-frame clones and leaves some out. The table has hundreds of thousands of clones, roughly a sixth seen once; the top ten hold approximately 0.099%. CDR3 length: 13 residues. CDR1 is SGHTA and CDR2 is FQGTGA in the germline V gene. The V and J ends lost 4 bases and 4 bases respectively, with 10 bases between them. This clonotype originated in a man aged 18 to 29 in good health. Sequencing input: naive CD4+ T cells from blood. J is TRBJ1-1 and V is TRBV7-3; tentatively, D is TRBD1 (6 bases). As DNA, the CDR3 is TGTGCCAGCAGCTCGACAGGCAGCACTGAAGCTTTCTTT. This sequence encodes CASSSTGSTEAFF.